One sample yielded the 19 T cell receptor beta chains listed below, sequenced in a study of blood T cell repertoires in COVID-19. Sequencing used immunoSEQ multiplex PCR; TCRdb keeps in-frame clones, though not all of them. The sample has roughly 200,000 clones, around 83% seen once. Sequencing was carried out using peripheral blood. These receptors all stem from a woman of 80 years or more with acute or convalescent COVID-19.

The CDR3 here is CASSLTKENGYTF. In nucleotides, the CDR3 is TGTGCCAGCAGCTTAACCAAAGAGAATGGCTACACCTTC. The chain employs TRBV7-9 and TRBJ1-2; D is undetermined. The germline gives CDR1 SEHNR, CDR2 FQNEAQ (reference sequence). Trimming pared 2 bases from V and 6 bases from J, leaving 10 bases between. The CDR3 length is 13 residues.

This chain connects TRBV18 to TRBJ2-7; TRBD1 aligns across 7 bases. The CDR3 runs to 14 residues. Germline values: CDR1 KGHSH, CDR2 LQKENI. J was trimmed by 0 bases and V by 6 bases; bases with no gene match: 5. The CDR3 loop reads CASSNQGVSYEQYF. The CDR3 DNA sequence: TGTGCCAGCTCGAACCAGGGGGTCTCCTACGAGCAGTACTTC. Combining the CDR3 with reference TRBV18 and TRBJ2-7 gives the whole variable domain NAGVMQNPRHLVRRRGQEARLRCSPMKGHSHVYWYRQLPEEGLKFMVYLQKENIIDESGMPKERFSAEFPKEGPSILRIQQVVRGDSAAYFCASSNQGVSYEQYFGPGTRLTVT.

This clone came up once. This chain links TRBV3-1 (or the pseudogene TRBV3-2) with TRBJ2-1; D call uncertain. Between the trimmed V and J ends, which lost 2 bases and 3 bases, there was a span of 2 bases. Germline CDR1 is LGHDT and CDR2 is YNNKEL (reference sequence). The CDR3 sequence is 12 residues long. CDR3 in amino acids: CASSQRYNEQFF. The CDR3 DNA sequence: TGTGCCAGCAGCCAACGCTACAATGAGCAGTTCTTC.

CDR3 DNA: TGTGCCAGTTCTCTAACCCGGAGCGAAAAACTGTTTTTT. Protein sequence: CASSLTRSEKLFF. The rearrangement joins TRBV19 to TRBJ1-4; no firm D call. The CDR3 has 13 amino acids. Germline loops: CDR1 LNHDA, CDR2 SQIVND (reference sequence). V was trimmed by 8 bases and J by 8 bases, leaving 15 bases between them.

The chain has TRBV6-5 and TRBJ2-2, with D possibly TRBD1 on 6 matching bases. With 0 bases removed from V and 6 bases from J, the gap between germline ends came to 14 bases. The germline gives CDR1 MNHEY, CDR2 SVGAGI. CDR3 length: 16 residues. The CDR3 nucleotides are TGTGCCAGCAGTTACTCTTGGCAGGGGTGGCCCGGGGAGCTGTTTTTT. Amino acid sequence: CASSYSWQGWPGELFF.

The J gene is TRBJ1-5, the V gene TRBV11-2; 7 positions agree with TRBD1. V was pared by 4 bases and J by 5 bases, with 2 bases of the junction left unmatched. Per germline, CDR1 SGHAT and CDR2 FQNNGV. This CDR3 has 13 amino acids. The CDR3 DNA reads as TGTGCCAGCAGCTCCCAGGGGGATCAGCCCCAGCATTTT. It encodes CASSSQGDQPQHF.

This clone was found a few times. The chain employs TRBV5-1 and TRBJ1-1; tentatively, D is TRBD1 (5 bases). Germline values: CDR1 SGHRS, CDR2 YFSETQ. The CDR3 is 15 residues long. The germline V and J ends were trimmed by 4 bases and 0 bases, with 13 bases remaining between them. CDR3 sequence: CASSLYRNLNTEAFF. CDR3 sequence (DNA): TGCGCCAGCAGCCTTTACAGGAATTTGAACACTGAAGCTTTCTTT.

The rearrangement uses TRBV6-5 and TRBJ1-2; the D gene is possibly TRBD1 (5 bases). Germline lookup yields CDR1 MNHEY and CDR2 SVGAGI. V was clipped by 0 bases and J by 4 bases, with 9 bases between them. CDR3 length equals 14 residues. CDR3: CASSYSVGGYGYTF. In nucleotides, the CDR3 is TGTGCCAGCAGTTACTCGGTCGGGGGCTATGGCTACACCTTC.

This chain links TRBV28 with TRBJ1-1; 11 bases line up with TRBD1. The CDR3 covers 14 residues. Germline CDR1 MDHEN, CDR2 SYDVKM. Trimming took 4 bases from V and 11 from J; bases not matched to a gene: 9. DNA for the CDR3: TGTGCCAGCAGTTCCCGGGACAGGGGGTTGAGGGCTTTCTTT. Translating gives CASSSRDRGLRAFF. The variable domain in full, with the rest retrieved from reference TRBV28 and TRBJ1-1, is DVKVTQSSRYLVKRTGEKVFLECVQDMDHENMFWYRQDPGLGLRLIYFSYDVKMKEKGDIPEGYSVSREKKERFSLILESASTNQTSMYLCASSSRDRGLRAFFGQGTRLTVV.

The V gene is TRBV7-2, the J gene TRBJ2-2, with unresolved D. CDR1 and CDR2 (germline): SGHTA, FQGNSA. Between the trimmed V and J ends, which lost 3 bases and 0 bases, there was a span of 11 bases. This CDR3 is built from 16 residues. The CDR3 DNA follows: TGTGCCAGCAGCTTGGGCAGACCTGCGAACACCGGGGAGCTGTTTTTT. This sequence encodes CASSLGRPANTGELFF.

Notes on this clone: The junction and the germline gene differ at one end; a read error may be behind it. This sequence joins TRBV7-6 and TRBJ1-5; the D is unclear. CDR3 length: 13 amino acids. The V gene's germline CDR1 is SGHVS and CDR2 FNYEAQ. The CDR3 sequence: CASSLGSDQPQHF. The CDR3 nucleotides are TGTGCCAGCAGCTTAGGTAGCGATCAGCCCCAGCATTTT.

The V and J genes are TRBV19 and TRBJ2-7; tentative D call: TRBD1 (5 bases). V was clipped by 3 bases and J by 2 bases, with 11 bases between them. The CDR3 is made up of 14 amino acids. From germline, CDR1 is LNHDA and CDR2 SQIVND (reference sequence). The CDR3 DNA follows: TGTGCCAGTAGTATGATGGACACCCCCTACGAGCAGTACTTC. Residues: CASSMMDTPYEQYF.

Worth noting for this clone: The sample carries other DNA sequences with the same CDR3. V is TRBV18 and J is TRBJ2-7, with 7 positions matching TRBD2. Germline trimming cut 2 bases from V and 0 bases from J; bases unmatched to any gene: 4. This CDR3 region has 15 residues. The germline V gene has CDR1 KGHSH and CDR2 LQKENI. CDR3 DNA: TGTGCCAGCTCACCAGGGGGGAGGGCCTCCTACGAGCAGTACTTC. Translation gives CASSPGGRASYEQYF.

The J gene is TRBJ2-6, the V gene TRBV9; D call uncertain. V was shortened by 0 bases and J by 1 base, with 5 bases between the two germline ends. Looked up from germline, CDR1 is SGDLS and CDR2 is YYNGEE. The CDR3 sequence is 15 residues long. CDR3 protein: CASSVASSGANVLTF. CDR3 DNA sequence: TGTGCCAGCAGCGTAGCCAGTTCTGGGGCCAACGTCCTGACTTTC.

This chain uses TRBV2 with TRBJ1-3; D uncertain. The germline gives CDR1 SNHLY, CDR2 FYNNEI. The V gene lost 3 bases and the J gene lost 4 bases, with 4 bases spanning the gap. There are 12 residues in the CDR3. CDR3 sequence: CASSDSGNTIYF. CDR3 in DNA: TGTGCCAGCAGTGACTCCGGAAACACCATATATTTT.

The chain couples TRBV9 to TRBJ2-7; D gene ambiguous. V was shortened by 0 bases and J by 3 bases, with 13 bases between the two germline ends. CDR1 is SGDLS and CDR2 is YYNGEE in the germline V gene. The CDR3 has 15 amino acids. CDR3 region: CASSVGQQNLYEQYF. The DNA of the CDR3 is TGTGCCAGCAGCGTAGGACAACAGAACCTCTACGAGCAGTACTTC.

The chain uses TRBV7-6 and TRBJ2-1, with 12 bases matching TRBD2. V was pared by 4 bases and J by 6 bases, with 7 bases of the junction left unmatched. CDR3 length: 16 residues. Per the germline V gene, CDR1 is SGHVS and CDR2 is FNYEAQ. The DNA for the CDR3 is TGTGCCAGCAGCTATAATCTGGGACTAGCGGGCAATGAGCAGTTCTTC. Amino acid sequence: CASSYNLGLAGNEQFF.

J is TRBJ1-1 and V is TRBV15; tentatively, D is TRBD1 (6 bases). The V gene lost 3 bases and the J gene lost 2 bases, with 16 bases spanning the gap. Germline loops: CDR1 LNHNV, CDR2 YYDKDF (reference sequence). This CDR3 is built from 16 residues. CDR3 region: CATSRVNQGINTEAFF. The CDR3 DNA follows: TGTGCCACCAGCAGGGTTAATCAGGGGATTAACACTGAAGCTTTCTTT.

A single count supports this clone. CDR3 protein: CAWSVIRGPLSGNTIYF. As DNA, the CDR3 is TGTGCCTGGAGTGTGATCAGGGGGCCACTCTCTGGAAACACCATATATTTT. The V call is TRBV30, the J call TRBJ1-3; TRBD1 agrees at 8 bases. The CDR3 sequence is 17 residues long. From germline, CDR1 is GTSNPN and CDR2 SVGIG (reference sequence). Trimming removed 0 bases from V and 0 bases from J; junction bases left unmatched: 7.